One sample yielded the 21 T cell receptor beta chains listed below, sequenced in a study of breast tumors, draining lymph nodes, adjacent tissues. TCRdb recomputed calls from the multiplex PCR reads with MiXCR, one row per CDR3 protein. Of about 100,000 distinct CDR3 sequences in the sample, around 21% are singletons; the top ten hold around 1.3%. The lymph nodes were axillary draining lymph nodes from breast cancer patients. Sequencing used axillary lymph node tissue. The receptors were gathered from a female donor with breast cancer. Some clones in this sample may be carry-over from other donors' samples.

This clonotype has a count of ten or more. The J gene is TRBJ2-7, the V gene TRBV20-1; 13 bases align to TRBD2. CDR1 and CDR2 from the germline V gene are DFQATT and SNEGSKA (reference sequence). There are 13 residues in the CDR3. Trimming removed 6 bases from V and 6 bases from J; junction bases left unmatched: 5. CDR3 sequence (DNA): TGCAGTGCGAGGACTAGCGGGAGTTCCGAGCAGTACTTC. This encodes CSARTSGSSEQYF.

The table lists this clonotype with many counts. The chain joins TRBV6-5 to TRBJ1-2; 7 positions match TRBD1. Germline loops: CDR1 MNHEY, CDR2 SVGAGI. The CDR3 sequence is 16 residues long. The junction had 12 bases not matched to a gene; V was cut back by 5 bases and J by 3 bases. The DNA of the CDR3 is TGTGCCAGCAGTGTCTCCTCGGGACAGCCTTACTATGGCTACACCTTC. This sequence encodes CASSVSSGQPYYGYTF.

This clonotype was seen ten or more times. The V and J genes are TRBV19 and TRBJ2-7; weak D call: TRBD2 (6 bases). Germline values: CDR1 LNHDA, CDR2 SQIVND (reference sequence). Trimming left V 4 bases short and J 2 bases short, with 12 bases between. CDR3 length equals 14 residues. The CDR3 DNA follows: TGTGCCAGTAGTAACAGCGGGCCGCCCTACGAGCAGTACTTC. It codes for CASSNSGPPYEQYF.

This clonotype was observed at least ten times. This chain joins TRBV6-2 or TRBV6-3 and TRBJ1-2; D unclear. There are 13 residues in the CDR3. The V gene's germline CDR1 is MNHEY and CDR2 SVGEGT. Trimming cost V 3 bases and J 6 bases, with 11 bases left between them. Written as DNA, the CDR3 is TGTGCCAGCAGTTATACCGGGGTAGATGGCTACACCTTC. Protein product: CASSYTGVDGYTF.

This clonotype is a singleton in its sample. A much larger clone differs by one base, so this may be a read error. J is TRBJ2-7 and V is TRBV3-1; 8 bases match TRBD2. The ends lost 8 bases at V and 2 bases at J; junction bases unmatched: 8. The CDR3 is 14 residues long. Germline V gene data show CDR1 as LGHDT and CDR2 as YNNKEL (reference sequence). CDR3 residues: CASPQAGVAYEQYF. The CDR3, as DNA: TGTGCCAGCCCGCAAGCGGGAGTCGCCTACGAGCAGTACTTC.

V usage is TRBV11-1 and J usage is TRBJ1-3; tentatively, D is TRBD1 (5 bases). Germline-derived CDR1 and CDR2 are SGHAT and FQDESV (reference sequence). The ends were cut back, 5 bases at V and 2 bases at J, with 13 bases in the middle. The length of the CDR3 is 15 residues. The chain's CDR3 is CASSRGHLTGNTIYF. The CDR3 DNA reads as TGTGCCAGCAGCCGAGGACATCTCACTGGAAACACCATATATTTT.

With regard to this clonotype: Relative to the germline gene, one junction end is altered; a read error may explain this. CDR3 nucleotide sequence: TGTGCCTGGGCCCGGACAAGAGTATATTTT. Its protein product is CAWARTRVYF. This chain connects TRBV30 to TRBJ1-5; D is possibly TRBD1 (5 bases). Germline V lookup: CDR1 GTSNPN, CDR2 SVGIG (reference sequence). CDR3 size: 10 residues.

This clonotype was counted many times. This chain links TRBV19 with TRBJ2-7, with 9 bases aligning to TRBD2. The germline V gene has CDR1 LNHDA and CDR2 SQIVND (reference sequence). The junction had 4 bases not matched to a gene; V was cut back by 4 bases and J by 6 bases. The CDR3 sequence is 13 residues long. The CDR3 loop reads CASSKGLAPEQYF. CDR3 nucleotide sequence: TGTGCCAGTAGTAAAGGACTAGCGCCCGAGCAGTACTTC.

In its sample, this clonotype was seen a few times. This chain joins TRBV4-1 and TRBJ2-6; TRBD1 might be the D (7 bases). This CDR3 is built from 19 residues. From germline, CDR1 is MGHRA and CDR2 YSYEKL. Trimming pared 0 bases from V and 0 bases from J, leaving 15 bases between. The DNA of the CDR3 is TGCGCCAGCAGCCAAGATAGCGGACAGGCCGTCTCTGGGGCCAACGTCCTGACTTTC. Its protein product is CASSQDSGQAVSGANVLTF.

This clonotype was found many times. The rearrangement uses TRBV6-1 and TRBJ2-3; 11 bases map to TRBD2. J gave up 1 base and V 6 bases, and 15 bases lay outside the gene matches. This CDR3 region has 19 residues. Per the germline V gene, CDR1 is MNHNS and CDR2 is SASEGT. The CDR3 DNA reads TGTGCCAGCAGGGCCCTAGCGGGGGGTTCCGTAGGGGGCACAGATACGCAGTATTTT. It yields the protein CASRALAGGSVGGTDTQYF.

This clonotype has ten or more counts. This rearrangement joins TRBV24-1 to TRBJ1-2, with 8 bases matching TRBD1. V trimming: 5 bases; J trimming: 3 bases; junction bases outside the gene matches: 4. In germline, CDR1 is KGHDR, CDR2 SFDVKD. CDR3 length: 14 residues. CDR3 coding DNA: TGTGCCACCAGTGCGGGGGACAGGTACTATGGCTACACCTTC. As protein: CATSAGDRYYGYTF.

This clonotype came up many times. This chain joins TRBV2 and TRBJ2-5, with 8 bases aligning to TRBD1. Trimming at V came to 4 bases and at J to 5 bases, leaving 6 bases not matched to a gene. This CDR3 has 14 residues. Germline CDR1 is SNHLY and CDR2 is FYNNEI. CDR3 DNA sequence: TGTGCCAGCAGTGTGCAGGGGGCTAGGGAGACCCAGTACTTC. This encodes CASSVQGARETQYF.

This clonotype came up many times. The chain links TRBV11-2 to TRBJ2-7; unclear D gene. The V and J ends lost 4 bases and 3 bases respectively, with 7 bases between them. The germline V gene has CDR1 SGHAT and CDR2 FQNNGV. There are 12 residues in the CDR3. The chain's CDR3 is CASSSLDYEQYF. The CDR3, as DNA: TGTGCCAGCAGCTCCTTAGACTACGAGCAGTACTTC. Together with reference TRBV11-2 and TRBJ2-7, the CDR3 gives the full variable domain: EAGVAQSPRYKIIEKRQSVAFWCNPISGHATLYWYQQILGQGPKLLIQFQNNGVVDDSQLPKDRFSAERLKGVDSTLKIQPAKLEDSAVYLCASSSLDYEQYFGPGTRLTVT.

DNA of the CDR3: TGTGCCAGCAGCCCGACCATGACCGCAGGCAAAAACATTCAGTACTTC. It is translated as CASSPTMTAGKNIQYF. The chain couples TRBV27 to TRBJ2-4, with D unresolved. Germline V gene data show CDR1 as MNHEY and CDR2 as SMNVEV (reference sequence). The V end lost 6 bases, the J end lost 3 bases, and 18 bases lay between the germline ends. The CDR3 loop spans 16 amino acids.

This clonotype has at least ten counts. This chain uses TRBV9 with TRBJ1-2, with 8 bases matching TRBD1. The length of the CDR3 is 17 residues. The ends lost 3 bases at V and 1 base at J; junction bases unmatched: 11. The germline CDR1 and CDR2 sequences are SGDLS and YYNGEE. CDR3 coding DNA: TGTGCCAGCAGCGAAGGCACCGGGGACAGGAGTAACTATGGCTACACCTTC. Amino acids: CASSEGTGDRSNYGYTF.

In regard to this clonotype: At one boundary the junction diverges from the germline segment, which might be a read error. The rearrangement joins TRBV30 to TRBJ1-4; D ambiguous. The CDR3 covers 11 residues. In germline, CDR1 is GTSNPN, CDR2 SVGIG (reference sequence). CDR3 coding DNA: TGTGCCTGGTTACGGAATGAAAGACTGTTTTTT. Its protein is CAWLRNERLFF.

This clonotype was observed many times. This chain joins TRBV5-8 and TRBJ1-3, with TRBD1 identical over 8 bases. The V gene end was trimmed by 4 bases and the J gene end by 0 bases; junction bases not matched to a gene: 6. The CDR3 is 16 amino acids. Per germline, CDR1 SGHTS and CDR2 YDEGEE. The CDR3 nucleotides read TGTGCCAGCAGCGGGACAGGACCCGCCTCTGGAAACACCATATATTTT. It specifies CASSGTGPASGNTIYF.

This clonotype was recorded many times. This likely comes from a read error, as the CDR3 has no conserved phenylalanine or tryptophan at its end. The DNA is omitted, as the CDR3 cannot be located on it reliably, and the CDR3 follows TCRdb's listing. This sequence joins TRBV5-1 and TRBJ1-2; no DNA check was done on the table's D call, TRBD1. Counting both end residues, the CDR3 totals 10 amino acids. Per the germline V gene, CDR1 is SGHRS and CDR2 is YFSETQ. The CDR3 here is CASTIQGLCY.

As concerns this clonotype: With a much larger clone just one base away, this may be a read error. The chain couples TRBV20-1 to TRBJ2-1, with D maybe TRBD2 (5 bases). This CDR3 is built from 12 residues. CDR1 and CDR2 from the germline V gene are DFQATT and SNEGSKA (reference sequence). Trimming cost V 6 bases and J 6 bases, with 12 bases left between them. CDR3 in DNA: TGCAGTGCCAATCCAGAGGGCAATGAGCAGTTCTTC. As protein: CSANPEGNEQFF.

The table lists this clonotype with many counts. This chain connects TRBV2 to TRBJ1-6; unclear D gene. The V gene lost 4 bases and the J gene lost 5 bases, with 9 bases spanning the gap. Germline lookup yields CDR1 SNHLY and CDR2 FYNNEI. There are 14 residues in the CDR3. The DNA of the CDR3 is TGTGCCAGCAGTGGCGTGGATGATAATTCACCCCTCCACTTT. Translated, it gives CASSGVDDNSPLHF.

In this sample, this clonotype turned up many times. The rearrangement links TRBV11-2 to TRBJ2-7, with 8 bases lining up with TRBD1. The germline V gene encodes CDR1 SGHAT and CDR2 FQNNGV. The CDR3 is made up of 14 amino acids. With V trimmed by 1 base and J by 3 bases, 2 bases remained unmatched. The CDR3 loop is CASSLGTGHYEQYF. In nucleotides, the CDR3 is TGTGCCAGCAGCTTAGGGACAGGGCACTACGAGCAGTACTTC. Full variable domain (missing parts from reference TRBV11-2 and TRBJ2-7): EAGVAQSPRYKIIEKRQSVAFWCNPISGHATLYWYQQILGQGPKLLIQFQNNGVVDDSQLPKDRFSAERLKGVDSTLKIQPAKLEDSAVYLCASSLGTGHYEQYFGPGTRLTVT.